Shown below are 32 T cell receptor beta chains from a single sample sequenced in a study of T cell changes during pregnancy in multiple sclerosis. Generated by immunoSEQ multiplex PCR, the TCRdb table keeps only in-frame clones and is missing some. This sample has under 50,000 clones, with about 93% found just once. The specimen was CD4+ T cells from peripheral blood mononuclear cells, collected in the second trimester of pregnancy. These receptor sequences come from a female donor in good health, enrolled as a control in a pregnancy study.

CDR3 sequence: CASSLVGREAFF. Written as DNA, the CDR3 is TGTGCCAGCAGCTTAGTGGGCAGGGAAGCTTTCTTT. V gene TRBV7-2 combines with J gene TRBJ1-1, with D unresolved. The CDR3 spans 12 residues. Trimming shortened V by 1 base and J by 8 bases, and 8 bases separated the two germline ends. The V gene's germline CDR1 is SGHTA and CDR2 FQGNSA.

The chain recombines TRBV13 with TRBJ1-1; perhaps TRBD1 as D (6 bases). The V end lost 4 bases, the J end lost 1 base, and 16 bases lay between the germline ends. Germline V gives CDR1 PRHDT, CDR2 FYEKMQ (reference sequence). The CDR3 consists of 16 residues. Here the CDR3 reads CASSSDSLGGNTEAFF. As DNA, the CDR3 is TGTGCCAGCAGCTCAGATAGCCTAGGGGGGAACACTGAAGCTTTCTTT.

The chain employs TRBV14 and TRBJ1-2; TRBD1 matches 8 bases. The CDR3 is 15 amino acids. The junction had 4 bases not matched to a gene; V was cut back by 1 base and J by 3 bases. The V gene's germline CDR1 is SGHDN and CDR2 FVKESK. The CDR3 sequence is CASSQGQGSYYGYTF. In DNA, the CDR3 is TGTGCCAGCAGCCAAGGACAGGGGAGTTACTATGGCTACACCTTC. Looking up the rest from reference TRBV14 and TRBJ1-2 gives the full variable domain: EAGVTQFPSHSVIEKGQTVTLRCDPISGHDNLYWYRRVMGKEIKFLLHFVKESKQDESGMPNNRFLAERTGGTYSTLKVQPAELEDSGVYFCASSQGQGSYYGYTFGSGTRLTVV.

CDR3 region: CSVGQGGTGNTIYF. The CDR3 coding sequence is TGCAGCGTAGGACAGGGGGGAACTGGAAACACCATATATTTT. The rearrangement uses TRBV29-1 and TRBJ1-3; 10 bases map to TRBD1. Losses at the gene ends were 6 bases for V and 2 bases for J; bases not matched to a gene: 4. Germline CDR1 is SQVTM and CDR2 is ANQGSEA. This CDR3 region has 14 residues.

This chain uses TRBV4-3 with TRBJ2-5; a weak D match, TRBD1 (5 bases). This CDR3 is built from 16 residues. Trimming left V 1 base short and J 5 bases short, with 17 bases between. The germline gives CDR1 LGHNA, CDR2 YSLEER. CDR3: CASSQGNEQGRETQYF. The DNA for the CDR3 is TGCGCCAGCAGCCAAGGAAATGAGCAGGGTCGGGAGACCCAGTACTTC.

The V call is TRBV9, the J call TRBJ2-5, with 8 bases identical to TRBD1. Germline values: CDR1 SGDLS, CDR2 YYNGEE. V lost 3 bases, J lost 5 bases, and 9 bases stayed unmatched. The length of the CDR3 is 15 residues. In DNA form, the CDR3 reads TGTGCCAGCAGCGCCCAGGGGGCGAGTACGGAGACCCAGTACTTC. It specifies CASSAQGASTETQYF.

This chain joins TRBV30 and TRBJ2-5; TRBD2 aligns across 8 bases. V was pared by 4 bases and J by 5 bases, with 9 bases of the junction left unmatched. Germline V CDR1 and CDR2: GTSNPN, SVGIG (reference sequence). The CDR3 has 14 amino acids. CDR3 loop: CAWTKGLAGETQYF. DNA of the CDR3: TGTGCCTGGACTAAAGGACTAGCCGGTGAGACCCAGTACTTC.

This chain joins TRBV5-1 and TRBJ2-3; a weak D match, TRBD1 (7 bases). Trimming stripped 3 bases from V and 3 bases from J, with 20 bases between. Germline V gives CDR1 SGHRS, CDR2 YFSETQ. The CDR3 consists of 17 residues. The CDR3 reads CASSSEGGGGRTDTQYF. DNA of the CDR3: TGCGCCAGCAGCTCCGAGGGTGGAGGGGGCCGAACAGATACGCAGTATTTT.

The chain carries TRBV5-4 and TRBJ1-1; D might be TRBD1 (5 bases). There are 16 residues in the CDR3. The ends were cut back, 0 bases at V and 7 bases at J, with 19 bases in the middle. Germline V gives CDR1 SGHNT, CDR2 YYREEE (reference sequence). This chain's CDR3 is CASSLVDMGFLSEAFF. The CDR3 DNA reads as TGTGCCAGCAGCTTGGTGGACATGGGCTTTTTAAGTGAAGCTTTCTTT. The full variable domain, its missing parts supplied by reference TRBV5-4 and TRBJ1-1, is ETGVTQSPTHLIKTRGQQVTLRCSSQSGHNTVSWYQQALGQGPQFIFQYYREEENGRGNFPPRFSGLQFPNYSSELNVNALELDDSALYLCASSLVDMGFLSEAFFGQGTRLTVV.

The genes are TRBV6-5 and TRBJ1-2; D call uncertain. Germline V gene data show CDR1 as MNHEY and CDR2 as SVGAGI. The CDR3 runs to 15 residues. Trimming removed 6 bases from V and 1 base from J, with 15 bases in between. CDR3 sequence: CASSVLQRSNYGYTF. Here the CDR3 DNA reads TGTGCCAGCAGCGTCCTTCAGAGGAGTAACTATGGCTACACCTTC.

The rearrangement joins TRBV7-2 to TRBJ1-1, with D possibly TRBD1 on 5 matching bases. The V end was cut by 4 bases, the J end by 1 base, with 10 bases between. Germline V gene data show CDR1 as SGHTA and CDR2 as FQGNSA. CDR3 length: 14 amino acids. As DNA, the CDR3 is TGTGCCAGCAGCTCTATTACAGGGAACACTGAAGCTTTCTTT. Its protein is CASSSITGNTEAFF.

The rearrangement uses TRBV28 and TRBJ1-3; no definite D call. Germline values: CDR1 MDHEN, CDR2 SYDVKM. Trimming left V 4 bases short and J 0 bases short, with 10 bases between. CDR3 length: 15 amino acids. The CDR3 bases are TGTGCCAGCAGTTCCCCCCCGGGCTCTGGAAACACCATATATTTT. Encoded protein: CASSSPPGSGNTIYF.

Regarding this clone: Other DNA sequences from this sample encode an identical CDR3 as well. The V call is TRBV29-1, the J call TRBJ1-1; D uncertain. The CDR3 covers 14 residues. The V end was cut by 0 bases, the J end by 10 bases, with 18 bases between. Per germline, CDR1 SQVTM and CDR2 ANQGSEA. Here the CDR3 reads CSVEDRGRFQPAFF. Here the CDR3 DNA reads TGCAGCGTTGAAGATCGTGGGAGGTTCCAACCAGCTTTCTTT.

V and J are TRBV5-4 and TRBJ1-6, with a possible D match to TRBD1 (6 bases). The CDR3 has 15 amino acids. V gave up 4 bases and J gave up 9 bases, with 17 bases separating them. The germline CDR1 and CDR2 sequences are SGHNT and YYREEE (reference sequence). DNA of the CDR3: TGTGCCAGCAGCCGGCCGGAGGTCAGGGGTTCACCCCTCCACTTT. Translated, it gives CASSRPEVRGSPLHF. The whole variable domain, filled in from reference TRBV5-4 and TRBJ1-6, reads ETGVTQSPTHLIKTRGQQVTLRCSSQSGHNTVSWYQQALGQGPQFIFQYYREEENGRGNFPPRFSGLQFPNYSSELNVNALELDDSALYLCASSRPEVRGSPLHFGNGTRLTVT.

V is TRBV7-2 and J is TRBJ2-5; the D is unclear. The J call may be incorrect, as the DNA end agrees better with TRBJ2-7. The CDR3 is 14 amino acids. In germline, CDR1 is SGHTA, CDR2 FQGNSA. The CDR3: CASSLPPFSYEQYF. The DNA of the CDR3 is TGTGCCAGCAGCTTACCTCCTTTCTCCTACGAGCAGTACTTC.

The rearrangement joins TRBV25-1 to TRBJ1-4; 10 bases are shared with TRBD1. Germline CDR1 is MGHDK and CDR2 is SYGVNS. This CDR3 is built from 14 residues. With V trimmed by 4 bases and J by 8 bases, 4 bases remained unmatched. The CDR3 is CASSGDRGHEKLFF. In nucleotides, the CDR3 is TGTGCCAGCAGTGGGGACAGGGGACACGAAAAACTGTTTTTT.

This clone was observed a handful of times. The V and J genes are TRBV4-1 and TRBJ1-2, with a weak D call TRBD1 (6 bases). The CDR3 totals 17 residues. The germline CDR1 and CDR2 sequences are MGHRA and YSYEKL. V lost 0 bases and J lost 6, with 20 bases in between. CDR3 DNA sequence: TGCGCCAGCAGCCAAGAACTATGGGGGGGCATTAGGGATGGCTACACCTTC. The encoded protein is CASSQELWGGIRDGYTF.

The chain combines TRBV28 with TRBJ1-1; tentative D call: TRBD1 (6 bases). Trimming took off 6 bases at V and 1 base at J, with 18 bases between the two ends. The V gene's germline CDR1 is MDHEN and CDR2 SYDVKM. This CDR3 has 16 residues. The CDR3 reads CASRGWGPTGNTEAFF. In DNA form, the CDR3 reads TGTGCCAGCAGAGGATGGGGTCCGACAGGGAACACTGAAGCTTTCTTT.

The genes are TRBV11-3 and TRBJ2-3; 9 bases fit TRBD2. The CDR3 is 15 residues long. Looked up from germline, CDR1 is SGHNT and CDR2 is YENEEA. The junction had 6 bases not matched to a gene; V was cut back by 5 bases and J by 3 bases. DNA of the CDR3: TGTGCCAGCAGCACTCCGGGACTAGCAACAGATACGCAGTATTTT. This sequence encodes CASSTPGLATDTQYF.

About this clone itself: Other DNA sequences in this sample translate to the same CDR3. CDR3 sequence reads: CASSPSGNTEAFF. Here the CDR3 DNA reads TGTGCCAGCTCACCATCCGGGAACACTGAAGCTTTCTTT. This chain connects TRBV18 to TRBJ1-1; no definite D call. Trimming shortened V by 2 bases and J by 1 base, and 5 bases separated the two germline ends. In germline, CDR1 is KGHSH, CDR2 LQKENI. This CDR3 comprises 13 residues.

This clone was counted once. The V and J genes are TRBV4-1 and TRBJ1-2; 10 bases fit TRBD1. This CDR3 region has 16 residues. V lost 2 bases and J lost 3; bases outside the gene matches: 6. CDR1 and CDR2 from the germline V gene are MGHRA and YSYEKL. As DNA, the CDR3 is TGCGCCAGCAGCCAATACCGGGACAGGGGTGACTATGGCTACACCTTC. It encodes CASSQYRDRGDYGYTF.

The CDR3 region has the DNA TGTGCCAGCAGCTTAGTCGGGGTCGAGCAGTACTTC. Protein sequence: CASSLVGVEQYF. This rearrangement joins TRBV7-9 to TRBJ2-7, with a possible D match to TRBD2 (5 bases). The CDR3 consists of 12 residues. Germline V gives CDR1 SEHNR, CDR2 FQNEAQ (reference sequence). V dropped 1 base and J dropped 6 bases, with 7 bases sitting between them.

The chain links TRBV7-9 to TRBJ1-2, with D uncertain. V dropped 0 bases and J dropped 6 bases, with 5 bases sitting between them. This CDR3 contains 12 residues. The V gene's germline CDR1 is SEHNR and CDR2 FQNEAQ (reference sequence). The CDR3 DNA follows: TGTGCCAGCAGCTTAGCGCGGGATGGCTACACCTTC. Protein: CASSLARDGYTF.

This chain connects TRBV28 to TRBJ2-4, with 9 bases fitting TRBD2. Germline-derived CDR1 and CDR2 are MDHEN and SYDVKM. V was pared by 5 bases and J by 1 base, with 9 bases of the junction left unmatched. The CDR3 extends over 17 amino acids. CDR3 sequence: CASSPLAGAGAKNIQYF. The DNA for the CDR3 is TGTGCCAGCAGTCCTTTAGCGGGGGCCGGGGCCAAAAACATTCAGTACTTC.

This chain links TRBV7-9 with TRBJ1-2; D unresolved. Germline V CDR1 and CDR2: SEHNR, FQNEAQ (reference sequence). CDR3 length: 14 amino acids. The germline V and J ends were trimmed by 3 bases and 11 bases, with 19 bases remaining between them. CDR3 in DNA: TGTGCCAGCAGCTTGGGCGGGAAGGCTGAAGGGTACACCTTC. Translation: CASSLGGKAEGYTF.

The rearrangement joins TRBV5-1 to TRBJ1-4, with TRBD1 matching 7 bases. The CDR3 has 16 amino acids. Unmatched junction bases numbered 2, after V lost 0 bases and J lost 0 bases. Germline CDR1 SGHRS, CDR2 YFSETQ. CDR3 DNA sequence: TGCGCCAGCAGCTTGGGGCAGGGGGCAACTAATGAAAAACTGTTTTTT. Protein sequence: CASSLGQGATNEKLFF.

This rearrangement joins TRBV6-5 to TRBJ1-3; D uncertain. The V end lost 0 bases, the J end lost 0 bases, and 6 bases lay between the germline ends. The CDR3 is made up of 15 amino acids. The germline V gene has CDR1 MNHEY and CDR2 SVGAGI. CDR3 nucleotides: TGTGCCAGCAGTTACTCTCCTGTCTCTGGAAACACCATATATTTT. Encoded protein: CASSYSPVSGNTIYF.

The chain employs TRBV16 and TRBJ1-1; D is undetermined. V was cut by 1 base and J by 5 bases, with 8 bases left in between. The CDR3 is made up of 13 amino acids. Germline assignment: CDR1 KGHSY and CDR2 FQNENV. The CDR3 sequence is CASSQLRETEAFF. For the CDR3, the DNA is TGTGCCAGCAGCCAATTGCGGGAAACTGAAGCTTTCTTT. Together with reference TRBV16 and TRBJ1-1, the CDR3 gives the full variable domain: GEEVAQTPKHLVRGEGQKAKLYCAPIKGHSYVFWYQQVLKNEFKFLISFQNENVFDETGMPKERFSAKCLPNSPCSLEIQATKLEDSAVYFCASSQLRETEAFFGQGTRLTVV.

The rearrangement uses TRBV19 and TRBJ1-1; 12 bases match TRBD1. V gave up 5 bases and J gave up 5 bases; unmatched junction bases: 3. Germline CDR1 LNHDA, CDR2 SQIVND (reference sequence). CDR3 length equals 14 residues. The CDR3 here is CASSGTGGWTEAFF. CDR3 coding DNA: TGTGCCAGTAGTGGGACAGGGGGCTGGACTGAAGCTTTCTTT.

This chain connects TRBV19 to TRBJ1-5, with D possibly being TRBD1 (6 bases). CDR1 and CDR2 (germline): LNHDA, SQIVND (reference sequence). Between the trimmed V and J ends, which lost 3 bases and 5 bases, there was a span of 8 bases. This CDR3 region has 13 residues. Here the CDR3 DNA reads TGTGCCAGTAGTATTCCAGGGGATCAGCCCCAGCATTTT. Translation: CASSIPGDQPQHF.

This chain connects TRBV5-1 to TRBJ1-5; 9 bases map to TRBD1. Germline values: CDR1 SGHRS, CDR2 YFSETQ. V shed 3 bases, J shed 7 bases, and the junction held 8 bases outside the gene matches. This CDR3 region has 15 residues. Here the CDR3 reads CASSSETGGGQPQHF. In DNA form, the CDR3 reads TGCGCCAGCAGCTCAGAGACAGGGGGAGGCCAGCCCCAGCATTTT. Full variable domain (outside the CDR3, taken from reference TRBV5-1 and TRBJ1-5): KAGVTQTPRYLIKTRGQQVTLSCSPISGHRSVSWYQQTPGQGLQFLFEYFSETQRNKGNFPGRFSGRQFSNSRSEMNVSTLELGDSALYLCASSSETGGGQPQHFGDGTRLSIL.

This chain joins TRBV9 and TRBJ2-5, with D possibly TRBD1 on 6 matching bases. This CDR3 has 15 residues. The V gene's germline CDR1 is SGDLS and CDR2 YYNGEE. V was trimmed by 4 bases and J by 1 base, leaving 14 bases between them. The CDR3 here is CASSPRSGAQETQYF. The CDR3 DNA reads TGTGCCAGCAGCCCGAGGTCAGGGGCCCAAGAGACCCAGTACTTC. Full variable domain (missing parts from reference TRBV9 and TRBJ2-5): DSGVTQTPKHLITATGQRVTLRCSPRSGDLSVYWYQQSLDQGLQFLIQYYNGEERAKGNILERFSAQQFPDLHSELNLSSLELGDSALYFCASSPRSGAQETQYFGPGTRLLVL.